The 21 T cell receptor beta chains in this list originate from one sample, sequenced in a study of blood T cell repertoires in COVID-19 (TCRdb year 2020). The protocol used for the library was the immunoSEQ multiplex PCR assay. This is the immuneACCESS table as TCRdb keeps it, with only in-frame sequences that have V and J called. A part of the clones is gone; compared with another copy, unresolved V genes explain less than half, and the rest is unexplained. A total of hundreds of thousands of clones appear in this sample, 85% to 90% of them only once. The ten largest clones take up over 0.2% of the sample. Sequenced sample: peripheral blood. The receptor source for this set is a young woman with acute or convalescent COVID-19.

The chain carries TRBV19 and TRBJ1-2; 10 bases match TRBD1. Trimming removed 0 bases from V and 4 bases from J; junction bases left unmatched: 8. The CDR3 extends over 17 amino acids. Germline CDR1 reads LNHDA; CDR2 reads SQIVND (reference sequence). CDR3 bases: TGTGCCAGTAGTATAGACTTCGGGGACAGGGGATCCTATGGCTACACCTTC. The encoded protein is CASSIDFGDRGSYGYTF.

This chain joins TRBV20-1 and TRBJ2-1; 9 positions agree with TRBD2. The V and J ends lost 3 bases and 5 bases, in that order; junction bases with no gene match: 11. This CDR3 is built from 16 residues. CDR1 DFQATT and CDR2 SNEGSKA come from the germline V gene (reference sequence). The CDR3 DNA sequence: TGCAGTGCTAGTTCGTTTGCGGGGGGGCCCCACAATGAGCAGTTCTTC. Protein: CSASSFAGGPHNEQFF.

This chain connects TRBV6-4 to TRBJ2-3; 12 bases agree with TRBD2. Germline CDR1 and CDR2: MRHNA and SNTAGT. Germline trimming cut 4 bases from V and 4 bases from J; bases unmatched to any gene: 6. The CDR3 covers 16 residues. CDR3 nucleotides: TGTGCCAGCAGTGGGACTAGCGGGGCCGGCGCAGATACGCAGTATTTT. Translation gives CASSGTSGAGADTQYF.

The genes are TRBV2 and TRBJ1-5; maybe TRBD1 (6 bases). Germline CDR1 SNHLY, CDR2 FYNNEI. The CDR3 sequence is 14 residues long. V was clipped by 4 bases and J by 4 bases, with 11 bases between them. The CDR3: CASSVGGRNQPQHF. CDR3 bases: TGTGCCAGCAGTGTAGGGGGTCGAAATCAGCCCCAGCATTTT.

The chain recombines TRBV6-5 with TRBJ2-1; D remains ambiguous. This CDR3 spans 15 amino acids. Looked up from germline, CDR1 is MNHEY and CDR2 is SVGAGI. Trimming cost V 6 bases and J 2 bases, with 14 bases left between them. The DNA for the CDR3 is TGTGCCAGCAGGTTGACACACCGAACCTACAATGAGCAGTTCTTC. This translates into CASRLTHRTYNEQFF.

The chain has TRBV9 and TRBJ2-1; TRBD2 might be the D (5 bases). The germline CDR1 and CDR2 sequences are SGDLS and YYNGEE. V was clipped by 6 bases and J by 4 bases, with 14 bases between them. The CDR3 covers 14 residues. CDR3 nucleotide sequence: TGTGCCAGCAATTTGGACTCCACATACAATGAGCAGTTCTTC. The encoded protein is CASNLDSTYNEQFF. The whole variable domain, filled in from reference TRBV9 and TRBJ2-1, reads DSGVTQTPKHLITATGQRVTLRCSPRSGDLSVYWYQQSLDQGLQFLIQYYNGEERAKGNILERFSAQQFPDLHSELNLSSLELGDSALYFCASNLDSTYNEQFFGPGTRLTVL.

CDR3 DNA: TGTGCCAGCAGCGACACCTTAGCAACTAATGAAAAACTGTTTTTT. This sequence encodes CASSDTLATNEKLFF. This chain links TRBV2 with TRBJ1-4, with unresolved D. The CDR3 extends over 15 amino acids. The V end was cut by 6 bases, the J end by 0 bases, with 11 bases between. Germline V gives CDR1 SNHLY, CDR2 FYNNEI.

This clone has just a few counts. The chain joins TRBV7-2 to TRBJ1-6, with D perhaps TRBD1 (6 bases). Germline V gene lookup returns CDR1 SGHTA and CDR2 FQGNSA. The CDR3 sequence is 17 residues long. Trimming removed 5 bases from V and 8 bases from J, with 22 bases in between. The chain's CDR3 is CASSPRLSQGGYSPLHF. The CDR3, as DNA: TGTGCCAGCAGCCCGCGACTGTCTCAAGGGGGATATTCACCCCTCCACTTT.

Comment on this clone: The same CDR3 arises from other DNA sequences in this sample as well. Here the CDR3 DNA reads TGTGCCAGCAGTTTCGGACTCGGCACAGATACGCAGTATTTT. Residues: CASSFGLGTDTQYF. This chain joins TRBV27 and TRBJ2-3; D is possibly TRBD2 (5 bases). V lost 3 bases to trimming and J lost 1 base, with 8 bases between them. Per germline, CDR1 MNHEY and CDR2 SMNVEV (reference sequence). This CDR3 spans 14 amino acids.

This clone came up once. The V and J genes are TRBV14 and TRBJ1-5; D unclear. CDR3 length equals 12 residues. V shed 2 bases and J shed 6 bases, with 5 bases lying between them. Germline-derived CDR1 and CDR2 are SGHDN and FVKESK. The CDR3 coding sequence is TGTGCCAGCAGCCAACGAGGTCAGCCCCAGCATTTT. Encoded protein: CASSQRGQPQHF. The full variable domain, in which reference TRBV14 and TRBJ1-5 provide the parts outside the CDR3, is EAGVTQFPSHSVIEKGQTVTLRCDPISGHDNLYWYRRVMGKEIKFLLHFVKESKQDESGMPNNRFLAERTGGTYSTLKVQPAELEDSGVYFCASSQRGQPQHFGDGTRLSIL.

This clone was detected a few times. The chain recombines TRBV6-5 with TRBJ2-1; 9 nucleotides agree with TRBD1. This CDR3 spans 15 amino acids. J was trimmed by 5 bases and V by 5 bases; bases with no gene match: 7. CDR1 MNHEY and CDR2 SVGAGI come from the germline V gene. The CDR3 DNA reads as TGTGCCAGCAGTAACCCGGGACAGGGTAACAATGAGCAGTTCTTC. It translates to CASSNPGQGNNEQFF.

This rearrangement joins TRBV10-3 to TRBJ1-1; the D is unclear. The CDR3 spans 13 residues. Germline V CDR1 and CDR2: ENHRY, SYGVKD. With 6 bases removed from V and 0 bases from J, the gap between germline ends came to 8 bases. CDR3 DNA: TGTGCCATCAGGGGCAGGATGAACACTGAAGCTTTCTTT. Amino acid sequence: CAIRGRMNTEAFF.

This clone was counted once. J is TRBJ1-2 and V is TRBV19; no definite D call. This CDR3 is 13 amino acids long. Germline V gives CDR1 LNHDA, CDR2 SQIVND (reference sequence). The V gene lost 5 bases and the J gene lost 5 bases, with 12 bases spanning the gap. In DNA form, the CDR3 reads TGTGCCAGTAGTGCAACCGGGTTGTATGGCTACACCTTC. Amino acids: CASSATGLYGYTF.

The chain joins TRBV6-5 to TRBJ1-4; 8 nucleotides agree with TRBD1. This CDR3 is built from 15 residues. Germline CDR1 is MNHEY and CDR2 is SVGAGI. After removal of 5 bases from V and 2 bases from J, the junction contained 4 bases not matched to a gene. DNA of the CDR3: TGTGCCAGCAGTCCCGACAGGGGCACTAATGAAAAACTGTTTTTT. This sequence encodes CASSPDRGTNEKLFF.

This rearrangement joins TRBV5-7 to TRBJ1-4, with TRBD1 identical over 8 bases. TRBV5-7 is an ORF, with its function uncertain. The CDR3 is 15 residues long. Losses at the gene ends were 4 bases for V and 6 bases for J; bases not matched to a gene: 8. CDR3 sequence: CASSRQGAADEKLFF. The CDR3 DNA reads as TGTGCCAGCAGCCGGCAGGGGGCCGCGGATGAAAAACTGTTTTTT.

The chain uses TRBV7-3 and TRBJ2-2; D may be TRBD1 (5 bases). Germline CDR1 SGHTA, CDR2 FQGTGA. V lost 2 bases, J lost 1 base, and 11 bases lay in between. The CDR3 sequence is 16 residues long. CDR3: CASSLQGAVNTGELFF. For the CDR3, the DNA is TGTGCCAGCAGCTTACAGGGCGCCGTGAACACCGGGGAGCTGTTTTTT.

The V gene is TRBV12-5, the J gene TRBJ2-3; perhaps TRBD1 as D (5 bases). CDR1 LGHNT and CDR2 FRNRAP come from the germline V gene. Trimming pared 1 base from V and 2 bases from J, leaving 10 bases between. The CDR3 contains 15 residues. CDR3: CASGLELGATDTQYF. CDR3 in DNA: TGTGCTAGTGGTTTGGAGTTAGGGGCCACAGATACGCAGTATTTT.

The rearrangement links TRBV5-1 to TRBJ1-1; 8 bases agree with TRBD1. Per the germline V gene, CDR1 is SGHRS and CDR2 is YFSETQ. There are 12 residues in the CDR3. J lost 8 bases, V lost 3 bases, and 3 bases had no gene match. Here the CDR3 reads CASSSAGGEAFF. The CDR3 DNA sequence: TGCGCCAGCAGCTCCGCAGGGGGCGAAGCTTTCTTT.

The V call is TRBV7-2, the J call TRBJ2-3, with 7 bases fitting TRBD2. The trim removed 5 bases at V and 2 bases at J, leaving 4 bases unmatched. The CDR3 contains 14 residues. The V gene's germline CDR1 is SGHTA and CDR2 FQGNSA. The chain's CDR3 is CASSIRDYTDTQYF. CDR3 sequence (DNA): TGTGCCAGCAGCATCCGGGACTACACAGATACGCAGTATTTT.

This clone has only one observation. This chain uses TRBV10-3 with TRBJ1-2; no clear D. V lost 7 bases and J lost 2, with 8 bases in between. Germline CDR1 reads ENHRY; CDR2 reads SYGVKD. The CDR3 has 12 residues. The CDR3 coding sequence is TGTGCCATCACGGAGAAGAACTATGGCTACACCTTC. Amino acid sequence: CAITEKNYGYTF.

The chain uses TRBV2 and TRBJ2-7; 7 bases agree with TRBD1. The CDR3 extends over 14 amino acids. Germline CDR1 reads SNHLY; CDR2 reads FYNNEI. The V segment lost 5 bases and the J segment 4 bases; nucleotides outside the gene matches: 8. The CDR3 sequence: CASSKWTGIYEQYF. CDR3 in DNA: TGTGCCAGCAGTAAGTGGACAGGCATTTACGAGCAGTACTTC. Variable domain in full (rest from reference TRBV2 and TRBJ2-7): EPEVTQTPSHQVTQMGQEVILRCVPISNHLYFYWYRQILGQKVEFLVSFYNNEISEKSEIFDDQFSVERPDGSNFTLKIRSTKLEDSAMYFCASSKWTGIYEQYFGPGTRLTVT.